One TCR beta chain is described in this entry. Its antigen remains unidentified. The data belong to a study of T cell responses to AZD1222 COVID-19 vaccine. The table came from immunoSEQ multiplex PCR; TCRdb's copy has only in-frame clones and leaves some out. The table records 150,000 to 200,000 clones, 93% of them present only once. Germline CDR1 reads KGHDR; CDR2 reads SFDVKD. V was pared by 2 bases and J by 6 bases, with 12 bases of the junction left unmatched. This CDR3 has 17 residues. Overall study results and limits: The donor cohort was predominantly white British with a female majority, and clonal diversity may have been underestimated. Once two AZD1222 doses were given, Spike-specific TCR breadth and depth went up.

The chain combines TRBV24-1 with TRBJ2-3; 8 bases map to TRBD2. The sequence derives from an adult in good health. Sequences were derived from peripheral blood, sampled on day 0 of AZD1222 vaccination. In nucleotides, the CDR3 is TGTGCCACCAGTGATTCTTCCTATTTCGGGGGGGCTGATACGCAGTATTTT. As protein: CATSDSSYFGGADTQYF.